This passage covers 28 T cell receptor beta chains from one sample sequenced in a study of T cells in Graves' hyperthyroidism and ophthalmopathy. Template material for amplifying TCR beta CDR3 regions consisted of RNA transcripts. The HTBI set primed first-round TCR CDR3 RT-PCR. Each CDR3 protein is one row after TCRdb ran MiXCR on the multiplex PCR reads. This table has about 360,000 distinct CDR3 sequences, roughly 13% appearing once. Specimen: blood. All receptors come from a woman younger than 30 with Graves' hyperthyroidism.

This clonotype was recorded at least ten times. The V call is TRBV10-3, the J call TRBJ2-7, with TRBD1 identical over 9 bases. Germline CDR1 is ENHRY and CDR2 is SYGVKD. The CDR3 loop spans 12 amino acids. J gave up 5 bases and V 9 bases, and 5 bases lay outside the gene matches. CDR3 sequence (DNA): TGTGCCATTGCGACAGGGGGTGACGAGCAGTACTTC. It specifies CAIATGGDEQYF.

In its sample, this clonotype was seen many times. The rearrangement links TRBV6-1 to TRBJ1-4, with TRBD1 matching 9 bases. J was trimmed by 7 bases and V by 5 bases; bases with no gene match: 8. This CDR3 comprises 15 residues. Germline V CDR1 and CDR2: MNHNS, SASEGT. CDR3 residues: CASSPLQGASEKLFF. The CDR3 nucleotides read TGTGCCAGCAGTCCCCTACAGGGGGCTAGTGAAAAACTGTTTTTT.

This clonotype was seen a handful of times. This sequence joins TRBV9 and TRBJ2-1, with D possibly TRBD1 on 5 matching bases. The CDR3 runs to 13 residues. Looked up from germline, CDR1 is SGDLS and CDR2 is YYNGEE. Trimming shortened V by 0 bases and J by 8 bases, and 9 bases separated the two germline ends. The CDR3 here is CASSVEGLDEQFF. CDR3 nucleotide sequence: TGTGCCAGCAGCGTAGAGGGGTTAGATGAGCAGTTCTTC.

This clonotype showed up many times. The J gene is TRBJ1-5, the V gene TRBV12-3 or TRBV12-4; D not resolved. V gave up 7 bases and J gave up 9 bases, with 19 bases separating them. This CDR3 is built from 14 residues. CDR3 in amino acids: CASTILVGDGPQHF. The CDR3 DNA follows: TGTGCCAGCACCATACTTGTCGGCGATGGGCCCCAGCATTTT.

This clonotype has just a few counts. This may come from a read error, since a much larger clone is one base off. The rearrangement uses TRBV10-3 and TRBJ1-1; possible D gene TRBD1, 5 bases. In germline, CDR1 is ENHRY, CDR2 SYGVKD. The CDR3 contains 14 residues. V was cut by 11 bases and J by 1 base, with 17 bases left in between. This CDR3 reads CAVTRERGNTEAFF. The CDR3 region has the DNA TGTGCCGTCACCAGGGAAAGAGGGAACACTGAAGCTTTCTTT.

This clonotype was detected many times. This sequence joins TRBV7-2 and TRBJ2-3, with D maybe TRBD1 (6 bases). Trimming removed 6 bases from V and 6 bases from J, with 19 bases in between. Germline-derived CDR1 and CDR2 are SGHTA and FQGNSA. CDR3 length: 15 amino acids. CDR3 nucleotides: TGTGCCAGCAGTATACAGGGAATGTTATGGGATACGCAGTATTTT. Residues: CASSIQGMLWDTQYF.

This clonotype was counted only a few times. This rearrangement joins TRBV25-1 to TRBJ1-3; D call uncertain. The germline gives CDR1 MGHDK, CDR2 SYGVNS. Trimming removed 4 bases at V and 4 bases at J, with 5 bases between. The CDR3 is made up of 12 amino acids. CDR3 DNA sequence: TGTGCCAGCAGTGTGGGAGGAAACACCATATATTTT. Its protein product is CASSVGGNTIYF.

This clonotype was recorded at least ten times. V gene TRBV15 combines with J gene TRBJ1-2; D is ambiguous. The CDR3 spans 13 residues. Germline CDR1 LNHNV, CDR2 YYDKDF (reference sequence). The V end was cut by 3 bases, the J end by 9 bases, with 14 bases between. In nucleotides, the CDR3 is TGTGCCACCAGCAGCCCAAATACCGACAGCTACACCTTC. Encoded protein: CATSSPNTDSYTF.

In its sample, this clonotype was seen many times. The V call is TRBV6-5, the J call TRBJ1-1, with TRBD1 identical over 9 bases. The length of the CDR3 is 14 residues. V lost 2 bases to trimming and J lost 3 bases; unmatched junction nucleotides: 1. Germline values: CDR1 MNHEY, CDR2 SVGAGI. CDR3 nucleotide sequence: TGTGCCAGCAGTTACCGGACAGGGGACACTGAAGCTTTCTTT. Amino acids: CASSYRTGDTEAFF.

The chain employs TRBV9 and TRBJ1-6, with D possibly matching TRBD1 (6 bases). Germline lookup yields CDR1 SGDLS and CDR2 YYNGEE. This CDR3 has 15 residues. V was cut by 3 bases and J by 8 bases, with 15 bases left in between. In nucleotides, the CDR3 is TGTGCCAGCAGCGCCCCAGGGGCCTTGGATTCACCCCTCCACTTT. Its protein product is CASSAPGALDSPLHF.

This clonotype was detected ten times or more. This rearrangement joins TRBV20-1 to TRBJ1-5, with D maybe TRBD1 (5 bases). Germline values: CDR1 DFQATT, CDR2 SNEGSKA (reference sequence). The CDR3 consists of 13 residues. The V gene lost 4 bases and the J gene lost 2 bases, with 9 bases spanning the gap. Here the CDR3 DNA reads TGCAGTGCTACCGGGGGGGGCAATCAGCCCCAGCATTTT. This translates into CSATGGGNQPQHF.

This clonotype was found many times. The chain's CDR3 is CASSPTGLGLQETQYF. CDR3 sequence (DNA): TGTGCCAGCAGCCCTACAGGTTTGGGGTTACAAGAGACCCAGTACTTC. The chain carries TRBV7-2 and TRBJ2-5; perhaps TRBD1 as D (5 bases). Germline V gives CDR1 SGHTA, CDR2 FQGNSA. There are 16 residues in the CDR3. The V gene lost 5 bases and the J gene lost 2 bases, with 18 bases spanning the gap.

Ten or more counts support this clonotype. The chain is built from TRBV9 and TRBJ2-1; TRBD1 agrees at 8 bases. Germline V gives CDR1 SGDLS, CDR2 YYNGEE. V lost 0 bases, J lost 6 bases, and 5 bases stayed unmatched. CDR3 length: 15 amino acids. CDR3 bases: TGTGCCAGCAGCGTAGGGGGGGACAGGTCCAATGAGCAGTTCTTC. It encodes CASSVGGDRSNEQFF.

This clonotype was detected ten times or more. CDR3 DNA: TGTGCCAGCAGCTTAGCCTTCGGTGCTGGGGATGAAAAACTGTTTTTT. Its protein is CASSLAFGAGDEKLFF. V and J are TRBV11-1 and TRBJ1-4; D gene uncertain. The V gene lost 0 bases and the J gene lost 6 bases, with 14 bases spanning the gap. CDR1 and CDR2 (germline): SGHAT, FQDESV (reference sequence). This CDR3 comprises 16 residues.

The V call is TRBV5-1, the J call TRBJ1-3, with 7 bases identical to TRBD1. The germline V gene encodes CDR1 SGHRS and CDR2 YFSETQ. The V gene end was trimmed by 4 bases and the J gene end by 1 base; junction bases not matched to a gene: 14. The CDR3 spans 18 residues. CDR3 loop: CASSTSGTVDLSGNTIYF. CDR3 DNA: TGCGCCAGCAGCACGTCCGGGACAGTCGATTTATCTGGAAACACCATATATTTT.

V gene TRBV3-1 combines with J gene TRBJ1-1; weak D call: TRBD1 (6 bases). Germline V gene sequence: CDR1 LGHDT, CDR2 YNNKEL (reference sequence). This CDR3 is built from 17 residues. Trimming cost V 4 bases and J 0 bases, with 18 bases left between them. The CDR3 DNA reads TGTGCCAGCAGCCGAGGGGGGGAGCCTCGCATGAACACTGAAGCTTTCTTT. Encoded protein: CASSRGGEPRMNTEAFF.

The sample holds many counts of this clonotype. The chain carries TRBV5-5 and TRBJ2-1, with D unclear. V was pared by 7 bases and J by 3 bases, with 26 bases between. Germline lookup yields CDR1 SGHKS and CDR2 YYEKEE (reference sequence). This CDR3 has 18 residues. The CDR3 nucleotides read TGTGCCAGCCATCGGGTGCGAAATACCAATTCTGTCTACAATGAGCAGTTCTTC. This translates into CASHRVRNTNSVYNEQFF.

This clonotype was detected many times. The chain links TRBV6-2 or TRBV6-3 to TRBJ1-1; D is undetermined. This CDR3 is 13 amino acids long. Germline CDR1 MNHEY, CDR2 SVGEGT. The germline V and J ends were trimmed by 2 bases and 6 bases, with 10 bases remaining between them. CDR3 sequence reads: CASSYGDPSEAFF. In DNA, the CDR3 is TGTGCCAGCAGTTACGGGGATCCCTCTGAAGCTTTCTTT.

In this sample, this clonotype turned up a few times. This chain links TRBV25-1 with TRBJ1-1; D is possibly TRBD1 (6 bases). Germline V gene data show CDR1 as MGHDK and CDR2 as SYGVNS. The CDR3 runs to 15 residues. Trimming pared 3 bases from V and 4 bases from J, leaving 15 bases between. This chain's CDR3 is CASSEGGVGGTEAFF. The CDR3 nucleotides read TGTGCCAGCAGTGAGGGCGGGGTAGGGGGCACTGAAGCTTTCTTT.

This clonotype was seen ten or more times. The chain uses TRBV28 and TRBJ1-2; 7 bases map to TRBD1. Germline-derived CDR1 and CDR2 are MDHEN and SYDVKM. V lost 8 bases and J lost 4; bases outside the gene matches: 7. The CDR3 extends over 13 amino acids. This CDR3 is CASFDRAIYGYTF. DNA of the CDR3: TGTGCCAGCTTCGACAGGGCGATCTATGGCTACACCTTC.

This rearrangement joins TRBV20-1 to TRBJ2-3; 14 bases match TRBD2. The CDR3 is 15 residues long. Germline trimming cut 4 bases from V and 6 bases from J; bases unmatched to any gene: 6. Germline-derived CDR1 and CDR2 are DFQATT and SNEGSKA (reference sequence). The CDR3 loop reads CSATRLAGGSDTQYF. In DNA form, the CDR3 reads TGCAGTGCTACTAGACTAGCGGGAGGGTCGGATACGCAGTATTTT.

This clonotype has more than one count but fewer than ten. The chain couples TRBV6-2 or TRBV6-3 to TRBJ2-7; TRBD1 matches 8 bases. V shed 1 base and J 6 bases; nucleotides not matched to a gene: 8. The CDR3 totals 15 residues. The germline V gene has CDR1 MNHEY and CDR2 SVGEGT. The CDR3 sequence: CASSYWTGRRSEQYF. The DNA for the CDR3 is TGTGCCAGCAGTTACTGGACAGGGCGGAGGAGCGAGCAGTACTTC.

This clonotype showed up many times. The chain recombines TRBV30 with TRBJ2-7; no clear D. Germline values: CDR1 GTSNPN, CDR2 SVGIG (reference sequence). This CDR3 spans 12 amino acids. Trimming removed 3 bases at V and 3 bases at J, with 9 bases between. CDR3 nucleotide sequence: TGTGCCTGGAGGGAATTCGACTACGAGCAGTACTTC. It encodes CAWREFDYEQYF.

This clonotype has a count of ten or more. The chain combines TRBV12-3 or TRBV12-4 with TRBJ1-2; D is uncertain. CDR3 size: 13 residues. Trimming took 2 bases from V and 3 from J, leaving 7 bases between them. DNA of the CDR3: TGTGCCAGCAGTTTAATGGCAGACTATGGCTACACCTTC. Amino acids: CASSLMADYGYTF.

This clonotype was counted only a few times. The chain uses TRBV5-5 and TRBJ2-6; a possible D gene is TRBD2 (7 bases). The CDR3 runs to 23 residues. Germline CDR1 is SGHKS and CDR2 is YYEKEE (reference sequence). The V and J ends lost 6 bases and 2 bases respectively, with 36 bases between them. CDR3 in amino acids: CASTLTPLRSGEGGQTGANVLTF. Written as DNA, the CDR3 is TGTGCCAGCACCCTGACACCCCTCCGGAGCGGGGAGGGGGGCCAAACTGGGGCCAACGTCCTGACTTTC.

There are many counts of this clonotype. This rearrangement joins TRBV20-1 to TRBJ1-5; possibly TRBD1 for D (5 bases). Trimming took off 5 bases at V and 3 bases at J, with 14 bases between the two ends. From germline, CDR1 is DFQATT and CDR2 SNEGSKA (reference sequence). The CDR3 runs 14 residues. The CDR3 DNA reads as TGCAGTGCTTCCTCGGGACTGGACAATCAGCCCCAGCATTTT. Its protein product is CSASSGLDNQPQHF.

As to this clonotype: A read error may be the cause here, since a much bigger clone is one base away. This chain joins TRBV11-3 and TRBJ2-5; 8 bases agree with TRBD1. Germline assignment: CDR1 SGHNT and CDR2 YENEEA. Unmatched junction bases numbered 11, after V lost 7 bases and J lost 4 bases. The CDR3 loop spans 15 amino acids. The CDR3 DNA is TGTGCCAGCATCCTCGGACAGGGCCTTCGAGAGACCCAGTACTTC. It is translated as CASILGQGLRETQYF.

This clonotype occurred many times. The chain carries TRBV11-1 and TRBJ2-1, with D uncertain. V was cut by 1 base and J by 2 bases, with 12 bases left in between. Germline loops: CDR1 SGHAT, CDR2 FQDESV (reference sequence). CDR3 length: 16 residues. The CDR3 spells CASSLEQFTAYNEQFF. DNA of the CDR3: TGTGCCAGCAGCTTAGAACAATTTACAGCCTACAATGAGCAGTTCTTC.